This T cell receptor (beta chain) was identified during a study of radiotherapy plus CTLA-4 blockade in lung cancer. General study findings and limits: TCR clones from tumors expanded in blood after radiotherapy plus ipilimumab.

TCRdb's copy holds only in-frame clones and misses some; the assay was immunoSEQ multiplex PCR. The sample holds roughly 58,000 clones, approximately 84% seen once. Germline CDR1 and CDR2: SGHRS and YFSETQ. The CDR3 spans 17 residues. With V trimmed by 1 base and J by 0 bases, 8 bases remained unmatched. This clone was counted only a few times. The target antigen is unknown. The chain has TRBV5-1 and TRBJ1-1, with 8 bases that match TRBD1. The clonotype was recovered from a human donor with non-small cell lung cancer whose response to radiotherapy plus ipilimumab could not be evaluated. Sample: peripheral blood, taken from a patient treated with radiotherapy plus ipilimumab. In nucleotides, the CDR3 is TGCGCCAGCAGCTTGAGCGCCATGACAGGGGTGAACACTGAAGCTTTCTTT. It translates to CASSLSAMTGVNTEAFF. Together with reference TRBV5-1 and TRBJ1-1, the CDR3 gives the full variable domain: KAGVTQTPRYLIKTRGQQVTLSCSPISGHRSVSWYQQTPGQGLQFLFEYFSETQRNKGNFPGRFSGRQFSNSRSEMNVSTLELGDSALYLCASSLSAMTGVNTEAFFGQGTRLTVV.